The sequence of this T cell receptor (beta chain) was determined in a study of cytomegalovirus exposure and HLA in healthy donors. Findings and limits, study-wide: Cytomegalovirus association was assigned to 150 to 200 TCR beta chains. In a later analysis, CMV-associated beta chains were mostly HLA-associated, it appeared.

Both 60 Vbeta primers and 13 Jbeta primers went into the PCR. Assay used: immunoSEQ multiplex PCR; TCRdb lists only in-frame clones, some missing. Altogether 150,000 to 200,000 clones are present, roughly 87% being singletons, with the ten largest covering approximately 0.85%. Germline CDR1 is SGHRS and CDR2 is YFSETQ. The length of the CDR3 is 13 residues. V lost 4 bases, J lost 1 base, and 8 bases lay in between. Only a few counts were recorded for this clone. Its antigen is unidentified. This TCR came from a woman in her 30s in good health and CMV-seronegative. Sequenced input: PBMCs. The J gene is TRBJ1-1, the V gene TRBV5-1, with D hard to call. The CDR3 protein is CASSREGNTEAFF. As DNA, the CDR3 is TGCGCCAGCAGCAGGGAGGGGAACACTGAAGCTTTCTTT.